The T cell receptor (beta chain) described here comes from a study of T cell repertoires in cytomegalovirus infection. TCRdb recomputed calls from the reads with MiXCR, one row per CDR3 protein. Of roughly 230,000 distinct CDR3 sequences listed, more than 9% are singletons. The CDR3 totals 14 residues. Germline lookup yields CDR1 MGHRA and CDR2 YSYEKL. The V end lost 0 bases, the J end lost 6 bases, and 11 bases lay between the germline ends. The TCR comes from a human donor in good health (CMV status not recorded). Some clones in this sample may be carry-over from other donors' samples. Specimen: PBMCs. The chain employs TRBV4-1 and TRBJ1-2; D gene uncertain. CDR3 in DNA: TGCGCCAGCAGCCAAGATAACGTCTGGAATGGCTACACCTTC. Translated: CASSQDNVWNGYTF.